Presented here are 3 T cell receptor beta chains from one specimen sequenced in a study of cytomegalovirus exposure and HLA in healthy donors. The PCR had 60 Vbeta and 13 Jbeta primers. Repertoires were generated with immunoSEQ multiplex PCR, while TCRdb's copy carries only in-frame clones and drops some. The table lists about 140,000 clones, about 75% of them singletons. The sample comprised PBMCs. These receptors originate from a man in his forties in good health and CMV-seronegative.

This chain links TRBV28 with TRBJ2-7, with no clear D. Germline V gives CDR1 MDHEN, CDR2 SYDVKM. This CDR3 comprises 13 residues. Trimming pared 6 bases from V and 0 bases from J, leaving 9 bases between. In nucleotides, the CDR3 is TGTGCCAGCAGCCCGCTGAGCTCCTACGAGCAGTACTTC. It encodes CASSPLSSYEQYF.

The CDR3: CASSHSPPGSEEKLFF. The CDR3 region has the DNA TGCGCCAGCAGCCACTCTCCCCCTGGCTCAGAAGAAAAACTGTTTTTT. V gene TRBV4-3 combines with J gene TRBJ1-4; no clear D. Germline V lookup: CDR1 LGHNA, CDR2 YSLEER. Between the trimmed V and J ends, which lost 3 bases and 8 bases, there was a span of 19 bases. This CDR3 has 16 residues.

The chain uses TRBV6-5 and TRBJ1-3; no clear D gene. The CDR3 sequence is 14 residues long. Trimming left V 6 bases short and J 4 bases short, with 13 bases between. Germline V gives CDR1 MNHEY, CDR2 SVGAGI. The CDR3 sequence: CASSPTVAGNTIYF. The CDR3 DNA sequence: TGTGCCAGCAGCCCAACAGTAGCGGGAAACACCATATATTTT.